One sample yielded the 18 T cell receptor beta chains listed below, sequenced in a study of T cell changes during pregnancy in multiple sclerosis. TCRdb's table, derived via immunoSEQ multiplex PCR, lists solely in-frame clones and lacks some. The sample consists of roughly 40,000 clones, more than 70% of them appearing once. The sample here was CD8+ T cells from peripheral blood mononuclear cells, taken in the first trimester of pregnancy. The receptors stem from a female donor with multiple sclerosis, enrolled in a pregnancy study.

The V and J genes are TRBV19 and TRBJ1-2; D is perhaps TRBD1 (6 bases). The CDR3 runs to 15 residues. In germline, CDR1 is LNHDA, CDR2 SQIVND (reference sequence). Trimming removed 6 bases from V and 5 bases from J, with 19 bases in between. The CDR3 here is CASSDSLGGAYGYTF. The CDR3 DNA reads as TGTGCCAGTAGCGACTCGCTAGGGGGAGCTTATGGCTACACCTTC.

The rearrangement joins TRBV5-6 to TRBJ2-3; D perhaps matches TRBD2 (5 bases). Trimming pared 4 bases from V and 1 base from J, leaving 19 bases between. Germline V gene data show CDR1 as SGHDT and CDR2 as YYEEEE. This CDR3 comprises 17 residues. In DNA form, the CDR3 reads TGTGCCAGCAGCCGTACCGTTCCGAGGGTCGGCACAGATACGCAGTATTTT. Protein: CASSRTVPRVGTDTQYF.

The chain employs TRBV29-1 and TRBJ2-7, with 7 nucleotides matching TRBD1. V lost 6 bases, J lost 2 bases, and 7 bases stayed unmatched. Germline values: CDR1 SQVTM, CDR2 ANQGSEA. This CDR3 is 13 amino acids long. The DNA for the CDR3 is TGCAGCGTGCACCAGGGGGAGCCCTACGAGCAGTACTTC. Translation gives CSVHQGEPYEQYF.

The sample holds one count of this clone. V usage is TRBV13 and J usage is TRBJ2-7; D is unresolved. The CDR3 is 15 residues long. Germline values: CDR1 PRHDT, CDR2 FYEKMQ (reference sequence). The V end lost 0 bases, the J end lost 3 bases, and 12 bases lay between the germline ends. CDR3 in amino acids: CASSLGPRLHYEQYF. Written as DNA, the CDR3 is TGTGCCAGCAGCTTAGGCCCGAGGTTACACTACGAGCAGTACTTC.

About this clone: Different DNA sequences within this sample yield the same CDR3. This chain joins TRBV27 and TRBJ1-1; D perhaps matches TRBD1 (6 bases). Germline CDR1 and CDR2: MNHEY and SMNVEV (reference sequence). Trimming left V 3 bases short and J 1 base short, with 12 bases between. The CDR3 is made up of 15 amino acids. The CDR3, as DNA: TGTGCCAGCAGTTTGGGGGGGCAGGGGAACACTGAAGCTTTCTTT. It specifies CASSLGGQGNTEAFF.

This rearrangement joins TRBV11-2 to TRBJ1-1; D possibly corresponds to TRBD1 (5 bases). Trimming left V 6 bases short and J 4 bases short, with 15 bases between. The length of the CDR3 is 14 residues. CDR1 is SGHAT, CDR2 FQNNGV, per germline. The DNA for the CDR3 is TGTGCCAGCAGTTCCGGGGGTTTTGGCACTGAAGCTTTCTTT. It translates to CASSSGGFGTEAFF. The full variable domain, rest sourced from reference TRBV11-2 and TRBJ1-1, is EAGVAQSPRYKIIEKRQSVAFWCNPISGHATLYWYQQILGQGPKLLIQFQNNGVVDDSQLPKDRFSAERLKGVDSTLKIQPAKLEDSAVYLCASSSGGFGTEAFFGQGTRLTVV.

This clone was observed a single time. The chain recombines TRBV7-8 with TRBJ2-7; 11 nucleotides agree with TRBD1. The germline CDR1 and CDR2 sequences are SGHVS and FQNEAQ. Trimming at V came to 3 bases and at J to 2 bases, leaving 0 bases not matched to a gene. CDR3 size: 14 residues. The CDR3 DNA follows: TGTGCCAGCAGCTTGGGACAGGGGGCCTACGAGCAGTACTTC. Amino acid sequence: CASSLGQGAYEQYF.

The genes are TRBV5-1 and TRBJ1-1, with 8 bases matching TRBD1. The CDR3 extends over 18 amino acids. Germline V gene data show CDR1 as SGHRS and CDR2 as YFSETQ. After removal of 0 bases from V and 5 bases from J, the junction contained 15 bases not matched to a gene. In DNA, the CDR3 is TGCGCCAGCAGCTTGGGGACTACAGGGGGTTTTCCGGGGACTGAAGCTTTCTTT. As protein: CASSLGTTGGFPGTEAFF.

The rearrangement uses TRBV4-1 and TRBJ1-2, with TRBD1 matching 10 bases. The CDR3 is 15 residues long. The V gene's germline CDR1 is MGHRA and CDR2 YSYEKL. Germline trimming cut 0 bases from V and 8 bases from J; bases unmatched to any gene: 6. The CDR3 region is CASSQDPDRGRGYTF. CDR3 sequence (DNA): TGCGCCAGCAGCCAAGACCCTGACAGGGGGCGCGGCTACACCTTC.

The V and J genes are TRBV7-3 and TRBJ1-2, with D possibly being TRBD1 (6 bases). CDR1 SGHTA and CDR2 FQGTGA come from the germline V gene. The V gene lost 1 base and the J gene lost 0 bases, with 18 bases spanning the gap. The CDR3 totals 18 residues. This CDR3 reads CASSLNSGESSANYGYTF. CDR3 DNA: TGTGCCAGCAGCTTAAATTCAGGGGAATCATCAGCTAACTATGGCTACACCTTC.

The J gene is TRBJ2-5, the V gene TRBV6-5; D is undetermined. The CDR3 extends over 15 amino acids. Germline-derived CDR1 and CDR2 are MNHEY and SVGAGI. The V and J ends lost 2 bases and 1 base respectively, with 11 bases between them. The CDR3 DNA sequence: TGTGCCAGCAGTTACGCGGCGGCTGTCCAAGAGACCCAGTACTTC. It yields the protein CASSYAAAVQETQYF.

The chain combines TRBV6-5 with TRBJ1-6, with 9 bases that match TRBD1. This CDR3 has 14 amino acids. Germline-derived CDR1 and CDR2 are MNHEY and SVGAGI. V lost 8 bases to trimming and J lost 7 bases; unmatched junction nucleotides: 6. This CDR3 is CASRRTGANSPLHF. The CDR3 nucleotides read TGTGCCAGCCGACGGACAGGGGCAAATTCACCCCTCCACTTT.

This clone appeared a single time. The chain employs TRBV13 and TRBJ2-7, with 7 bases identical to TRBD2. Germline CDR1 PRHDT, CDR2 FYEKMQ (reference sequence). J was trimmed by 8 bases and V by 1 base; bases with no gene match: 14. CDR3 length: 16 residues. The CDR3 here is CASSLVEGDYALKQYF. In DNA form, the CDR3 reads TGTGCCAGCAGCTTAGTCGAAGGGGACTACGCCTTAAAGCAGTACTTC.

CDR3 protein: CASSLVRERGEQYF. CDR3 sequence (DNA): TGTGCCAGCAGCTTGGTCCGGGAAAGAGGCGAGCAGTACTTC. V and J are TRBV7-9 and TRBJ2-7; perhaps TRBD2 as D (5 bases). Trimming left V 3 bases short and J 6 bases short, with 15 bases between. This CDR3 is built from 14 residues. The germline CDR1 and CDR2 sequences are SEHNR and FQNEAQ (reference sequence).

In its sample, this clone was seen once. The chain employs TRBV7-9 and TRBJ1-1, with 8 nucleotides matching TRBD1. This CDR3 contains 12 residues. Germline V gene sequence: CDR1 SEHNR, CDR2 FQNEAQ (reference sequence). V lost 9 bases to trimming and J lost 4 bases; unmatched junction nucleotides: 4. CDR3 DNA sequence: TGTGCCAGTCTACAGGGGGGCACTGAAGCTTTCTTT. Its protein product is CASLQGGTEAFF.

The V call is TRBV7-8, the J call TRBJ2-2; D possibly corresponds to TRBD1 (5 bases). Germline-derived CDR1 and CDR2 are SGHVS and FQNEAQ. This CDR3 is 13 amino acids long. V shed 7 bases and J shed 6 bases, with 12 bases lying between them. CDR3 residues: CASIGQGAGELFF. Here the CDR3 DNA reads TGTGCCAGCATCGGTCAGGGCGCCGGGGAGCTGTTTTTT.

The DNA of the CDR3 is TGTGCCAGCTCACCCGGTAGCGGGGGGGGCACAGATACGCAGTATTTT. Protein product: CASSPGSGGGTDTQYF. This rearrangement joins TRBV18 to TRBJ2-3, with 11 bases that match TRBD2. The germline V gene encodes CDR1 KGHSH and CDR2 LQKENI. V shed 3 bases and J 1 base; nucleotides not matched to a gene: 3. The CDR3 covers 16 residues.

The J gene is TRBJ2-7, the V gene TRBV4-1; 7 nucleotides agree with TRBD2. Germline values: CDR1 MGHRA, CDR2 YSYEKL. The V segment lost 1 base and the J segment 2 bases; nucleotides outside the gene matches: 2. The CDR3 runs to 14 residues. This CDR3 reads CASSQGGGAYEQYF. In DNA form, the CDR3 reads TGCGCCAGCAGCCAAGGCGGGGGAGCCTACGAGCAGTACTTC.